The 27 T cell receptor beta chains below come from one sample, sequenced in a study of blood T cells in healthy people across ages. Alongside a J-beta primer mix, a sample-barcoded 5' primer served in a second PCR lasting 7 to 11 cycles. TCRdb called the 5' RACE reads again in MiXCR, with one record for every CDR3 protein. The data contain hundreds of thousands of distinct CDR3 sequences, nearly 60% of them seen just once; the ten biggest clones take up about 20%. The sample was blood. The origin of the receptors is a man aged 25-40 years in good health.

This clonotype has just a few counts. This chain connects TRBV5-1 to TRBJ2-5, with 8 nucleotides matching TRBD1. The CDR3 consists of 13 residues. The germline CDR1 and CDR2 sequences are SGHRS and YFSETQ. The V and J ends lost 4 bases and 5 bases, in that order; junction bases with no gene match: 4. DNA of the CDR3: TGCGCCAGCAGCGCTCAGGGGGCTGAGACCCAGTACTTC. It yields the protein CASSAQGAETQYF. The full variable domain, in which reference TRBV5-1 and TRBJ2-5 provide the parts outside the CDR3, is KAGVTQTPRYLIKTRGQQVTLSCSPISGHRSVSWYQQTPGQGLQFLFEYFSETQRNKGNFPGRFSGRQFSNSRSEMNVSTLELGDSALYLCASSAQGAETQYFGPGTRLLVL.

Only a few counts were recorded for this clonotype. The V and J genes are TRBV7-2 and TRBJ2-7, with 8 bases identical to TRBD1. The CDR3 runs 15 residues. From germline, CDR1 is SGHTA and CDR2 FQGNSA. With V trimmed by 5 bases and J by 2 bases, 8 bases remained unmatched. The DNA for the CDR3 is TGTGCCAGCAGCATTGGGGGGACAGGCCCCTACGAGCAGTACTTC. It is translated as CASSIGGTGPYEQYF.

V gene TRBV7-9 combines with J gene TRBJ2-7; D is uncertain. Germline V gene data show CDR1 as SEHNR and CDR2 as FQNEAQ (reference sequence). The CDR3 is 16 amino acids. Trimming removed 5 bases at V and 0 bases at J, with 17 bases between. The CDR3 DNA reads TGTGCCAGCAGCCCGCGGTCCACAACGATCTCCTACGAGCAGTACTTC. This translates into CASSPRSTTISYEQYF.

V and J are TRBV3-1 and TRBJ2-7; D ambiguous. Trimming stripped 1 base from V and 5 bases from J, with 12 bases between. Per the germline V gene, CDR1 is LGHDT and CDR2 is YNNKEL (reference sequence). The CDR3 is 14 residues long. The CDR3 coding sequence is TGTGCCAGCAGCCAAGTCCCCTCTCTAGACGAGCAGTACTTC. Translated, it gives CASSQVPSLDEQYF.

In this sample, this clonotype turned up a few times. The CDR3 bases are TGTGCCAGCAGCTGGAGTCGAGGGACTGAAGCTTTCTTT. Amino acid sequence: CASSWSRGTEAFF. This chain uses TRBV7-2 with TRBJ1-1; D is undetermined. Trimming removed 4 bases at V and 5 bases at J, with 11 bases between. The germline gives CDR1 SGHTA, CDR2 FQGNSA. The CDR3 spans 13 residues.

The CDR3 reads CASSLAGTGDHGYTF. The CDR3 DNA reads TGTGCCAGCAGCTTAGCCGGGACAGGAGACCATGGCTACACCTTC. The V call is TRBV7-9, the J call TRBJ1-2; 8 bases align to TRBD1. CDR3 length: 15 residues. CDR1 and CDR2 from the germline V gene are SEHNR and FQNEAQ (reference sequence). V lost 0 bases to trimming and J lost 6 bases; unmatched junction nucleotides: 6.

V is TRBV3-1 and J is TRBJ2-7; D perhaps matches TRBD1 (6 bases). Trimming stripped 4 bases from V and 3 bases from J, with 13 bases between. The CDR3 loop spans 14 amino acids. The V gene's germline CDR1 is LGHDT and CDR2 YNNKEL (reference sequence). The CDR3 spells CASSLWDTNYEQYF. For the CDR3, the DNA is TGTGCCAGCAGCCTATGGGACACGAACTACGAGCAGTACTTC.

A word on this clonotype: Sequence at one end of the junction differs from germline and may be a read error. In DNA, the CDR3 is TGTGCCAGCAGCTTAGATCTCGCCTCCTGCGAGCAGTACTTC. Protein: CASSLDLASCEQYF. V and J are TRBV7-2 and TRBJ2-5; unclear D gene. The J call may not be correct, given that the DNA end is closer to TRBJ2-7. The V gene's germline CDR1 is SGHTA and CDR2 FQGNSA. The CDR3 consists of 14 residues.

V and J are TRBV20-1 and TRBJ1-2; D remains unclear. The germline V and J ends were trimmed by 0 bases and 4 bases, with 9 bases remaining between them. Per the germline V gene, CDR1 is DFQATT and CDR2 is SNEGSKA (reference sequence). The length of the CDR3 is 13 residues. The CDR3 region has the DNA TGCAGTGCTAGAGATGGAGCGAGCTATGGCTACACCTTC. It codes for CSARDGASYGYTF.

The chain links TRBV20-1 to TRBJ2-7, with 8 bases identical to TRBD2. This CDR3 region has 14 residues. Germline values: CDR1 DFQATT, CDR2 SNEGSKA (reference sequence). Trimming removed 3 bases from V and 2 bases from J; junction bases left unmatched: 6. CDR3 sequence: CSASGTRNPYEQYF. In DNA, the CDR3 is TGCAGTGCTAGCGGGACTAGAAATCCCTACGAGCAGTACTTC.

Concerning this clonotype: The conserved final phenylalanine or tryptophan is absent from the CDR3, which likely points to a read error. The rearrangement joins TRBV7-3 to TRBJ2-2, with 12 bases fitting TRBD2. The V segment lost 11 bases and the J segment 7 bases; nucleotides outside the gene matches: 8. CDR3 size: 14 residues. Germline V gene lookup returns CDR1 SGHTA and CDR2 FQGTGA. The CDR3 is CARRLAGVLGELFL. The DNA of the CDR3 is TGTGCCCGAAGACTAGCGGGAGTTCTCGGGGAGCTGTTTTTA.

This chain connects TRBV13 to TRBJ1-2; 10 nucleotides match TRBD1. This CDR3 has 15 amino acids. From germline, CDR1 is PRHDT and CDR2 FYEKMQ (reference sequence). V lost 3 bases and J lost 3; bases outside the gene matches: 4. The CDR3 protein is CASSFRTGGDYGYTF. As DNA, the CDR3 is TGTGCCAGCAGCTTCCGGACAGGGGGAGACTATGGCTACACCTTC.

The V gene is TRBV20-1, the J gene TRBJ2-7; TRBD2 agrees at 7 bases. The CDR3 consists of 13 residues. With 5 bases clipped from V and 10 bases from J, the junction kept 14 bases outside the gene matches. CDR1 is DFQATT, CDR2 SNEGSKA, per germline (reference sequence). The chain's CDR3 is CSAATSSLASQYF. In nucleotides, the CDR3 is TGCAGTGCTGCGACTAGCAGTTTGGCGTCCCAGTACTTC.

The J gene is TRBJ2-3, the V gene TRBV15; 11 nucleotides align to TRBD2. V lost 8 bases and J lost 2; bases outside the gene matches: 3. The CDR3 extends over 14 amino acids. The V gene's germline CDR1 is LNHNV and CDR2 YYDKDF (reference sequence). The CDR3 region is CATRLAGLTDTQYF. The CDR3 DNA follows: TGTGCCACCCGACTAGCGGGGCTCACAGATACGCAGTATTTT.

Notes on this clonotype: The germline gene is not matched at one end of the junction; a read error may be the cause. The rearrangement links TRBV20-1 to TRBJ2-3, with 9 bases lining up with TRBD2. In germline, CDR1 is DFQATT, CDR2 SNEGSKA (reference sequence). This CDR3 has 18 amino acids. CDR3 coding DNA: TGCAGTGCTAGAGACTTCGGGACTAGCCCCCCGGGCCGAAATACGCGGTATTTT. Its protein product is CSARDFGTSPPGRNTRYF.

The gene calls are TRBV29-1 and TRBJ1-2; D is unclear. Per germline, CDR1 SQVTM and CDR2 ANQGSEA. V was clipped by 6 bases and J by 3 bases, with 8 bases between them. The CDR3 is 11 amino acids. The CDR3 loop reads CSVLTDYGYTF. The DNA for the CDR3 is TGCAGCGTCCTCACGGACTATGGCTACACCTTC.

This chain uses TRBV20-1 with TRBJ2-5; the D gene is possibly TRBD1 (6 bases). CDR1 and CDR2 (germline): DFQATT, SNEGSKA (reference sequence). The CDR3 extends over 16 amino acids. V shed 5 bases and J shed 4 bases, with 23 bases lying between them. In DNA form, the CDR3 reads TGCAGTGCTCTGAACAGGGACGTTATAGGAACAGAGACCCAGTACTTC. This translates into CSALNRDVIGTETQYF.

The chain employs TRBV20-1 and TRBJ2-1; D is possibly TRBD1 (5 bases). The CDR3 loop spans 14 amino acids. The germline V gene encodes CDR1 DFQATT and CDR2 SNEGSKA (reference sequence). In DNA form, the CDR3 reads TGCAGCGCCGATTACCAGGGTTACTACAATGAGCAGTTCTTC. This sequence encodes CSADYQGYYNEQFF.

The chain combines TRBV12-3 or TRBV12-4 with TRBJ2-1; no firm D call. V lost 8 bases, J lost 5 bases, and 16 bases lay in between. The length of the CDR3 is 14 residues. The CDR3 coding sequence is TGTGCCAGCGGTCCAACGGGTTGGAACAATGAGCAGTTCTTC. Translated: CASGPTGWNNEQFF.

The V and J genes are TRBV6-2 or TRBV6-3 and TRBJ2-7; no clear D gene. The germline gives CDR1 MNHEY, CDR2 SVGEGT. Trimming shortened V by 6 bases and J by 4 bases, and 10 bases separated the two germline ends. The CDR3 extends over 12 amino acids. The CDR3 bases are TGTGCCAGCAGGGACCCCCGATACGAGCAGTACTTC. This codes for CASRDPRYEQYF.

This rearrangement joins TRBV20-1 to TRBJ1-2; the match to TRBD1 covers 7 bases. Germline loops: CDR1 DFQATT, CDR2 SNEGSKA (reference sequence). CDR3 length equals 13 residues. DNA for the CDR3: TGCACTTCTTCGACAGGGATGGATTGTGGCTACACCTTC. It yields the protein CTSSTGMDCGYTF.

The table lists this clonotype with a few counts. V gene TRBV2 combines with J gene TRBJ2-5, with 7 bases identical to TRBD2. The CDR3 loop spans 16 amino acids. V gave up 6 bases and J gave up 4 bases; unmatched junction bases: 14. Germline values: CDR1 SNHLY, CDR2 FYNNEI. CDR3 region: CASSPRGAGVRETQYF. CDR3 nucleotide sequence: TGTGCCAGCAGCCCGAGGGGCGCGGGAGTAAGAGAGACCCAGTACTTC.

For the CDR3, the DNA is TGTGCCATCAGTGATATAGATTACTACGAGCAGTACTTC. It specifies CAISDIDYYEQYF. V is TRBV10-3 and J is TRBJ2-7; D remains ambiguous. Germline V gene sequence: CDR1 ENHRY, CDR2 SYGVKD. Trimming cost V 3 bases and J 3 bases, with 9 bases left between them. This CDR3 has 13 residues.

The CDR3 nucleotides are TGCAGTGCAGGGACAGGGCGATCCTACGAGCAGTACTTC. It yields the protein CSAGTGRSYEQYF. V gene TRBV20-1 combines with J gene TRBJ2-7; 9 bases are a match to TRBD1. V shed 6 bases and J 1 base; nucleotides not matched to a gene: 4. CDR3 length: 13 residues. The germline CDR1 and CDR2 sequences are DFQATT and SNEGSKA (reference sequence).

The chain carries TRBV9 and TRBJ2-1, with TRBD1 as a possible D gene (5 bases). Germline assignment: CDR1 SGDLS and CDR2 YYNGEE. The CDR3 covers 16 residues. The V end was cut by 0 bases, the J end by 6 bases, with 16 bases between. CDR3 bases: TGTGCCAGCAGCGTAGACGGCAGGGCGTCCGTCAATGAGCAGTTCTTC. It translates to CASSVDGRASVNEQFF.

This chain joins TRBV7-2 and TRBJ2-7; 8 bases are shared with TRBD2. Trimming cost V 1 base and J 2 bases; bases outside gene matches: 1. CDR1 and CDR2 from the germline V gene are SGHTA and FQGNSA. This CDR3 is 14 amino acids long. CDR3 coding DNA: TGTGCCAGCAGCTTAGGCGGGAGGACCTACGAGCAGTACTTC. It yields the protein CASSLGGRTYEQYF.

The rearrangement uses TRBV10-3 and TRBJ1-2; 7 positions agree with TRBD1. Germline CDR1 ENHRY, CDR2 SYGVKD. This CDR3 is built from 13 residues. After removal of 6 bases from V and 7 bases from J, the junction contained 8 bases not matched to a gene. The CDR3 bases are TGTGCCATCAGCCCCGGGACAGAAAGTGGCTACACCTTC. Protein sequence: CAISPGTESGYTF.